These 11 T cell receptor beta chains were sequenced from one sample in a study of T cell repertoires in cytomegalovirus infection. Their cognate antigens are unknown. Each CDR3 protein gets one entry after TCRdb re-called the reads with MiXCR. The data hold roughly 500,000 distinct CDR3 sequences, with roughly 46% observed a single time. Sample: cultured PBMCs, taken from culture after CMV antigen stimulation. The receptor set was obtained from a human donor in good health (CMV status not recorded). Some clones in this sample may be carry-over from other donors' samples.

This clonotype was observed once. A much larger clonotype is one base distant, so this may be a read error. The chain joins TRBV7-6 to TRBJ2-3; D gene uncertain. V was shortened by 5 bases and J by 5 bases, with 8 bases between the two germline ends. The CDR3 is 12 amino acids. CDR1 SGHVS and CDR2 FNYEAQ come from the germline V gene. The CDR3 loop reads CASSPDKDTQYF. The CDR3 bases are TGTGCCAGCAGCCCAGACAAAGATACGCAGTATTTT.

This clonotype was observed a few times. The gene calls are TRBV7-2 and TRBJ2-7; 9 bases align to TRBD1. CDR1 is SGHTA, CDR2 FQGNSA, per germline. CDR3 length: 13 residues. V lost 7 bases to trimming and J lost 3 bases; unmatched junction nucleotides: 4. CDR3 residues: CASTPDRGYEQYF. As DNA, the CDR3 is TGTGCCAGCACCCCGGACAGGGGCTACGAGCAGTACTTC. The entire variable domain, with the rest obtained from reference TRBV7-2 and TRBJ2-7, is as follows: GAGVSQSPSNKVTEKGKDVELRCDPISGHTALYWYRQSLGQGLEFLIYFQGNSAPDKSGLPSDRFSAERTGGSVSTLTIQRTQQEDSAVYLCASTPDRGYEQYFGPGTRLTVT.

J is TRBJ1-1 and V is TRBV12-3 or TRBV12-4, with D perhaps TRBD1 (5 bases). V lost 5 bases and J 9 bases, leaving 10 bases between the germline ends. The CDR3 is made up of 11 amino acids. The CDR3 DNA reads as TGTGCCAGCAGTATGGGGGAGCAAGCTTTCTTT. Its protein product is CASSMGEQAFF.

The rearrangement uses TRBV5-1 and TRBJ1-1; tentative D call: TRBD1 (6 bases). From germline, CDR1 is SGHRS and CDR2 YFSETQ. This CDR3 has 15 residues. Trimming shortened V by 2 bases and J by 8 bases, and 19 bases separated the two germline ends. CDR3 sequence (DNA): TGCGCCAGCAGCTTAATAGGGACAAGCACTATAGAAGCTTTCTTT. Translating it yields CASSLIGTSTIEAFF.

V and J are TRBV4-1 and TRBJ1-2; D is unresolved. Trimming pared 1 base from V and 9 bases from J, leaving 18 bases between. CDR1 and CDR2 from the germline V gene are MGHRA and YSYEKL. This CDR3 comprises 15 residues. The CDR3 loop is CASSQVGGPRASYTF. The CDR3 nucleotides read TGCGCCAGCAGCCAAGTTGGAGGGCCACGAGCGAGCTACACCTTC.

This clonotype was seen once. This sequence joins TRBV12-3 or TRBV12-4 and TRBJ2-3; D not certain. V was shortened by 3 bases and J by 0 bases, with 13 bases between the two germline ends. The CDR3 consists of 16 residues. CDR3 sequence: CASSFSHNPSTDTQYF. CDR3 sequence (DNA): TGTGCCAGCAGTTTTTCGCACAACCCTAGCACAGATACGCAGTATTTT.

The chain employs TRBV7-8 and TRBJ1-1; 7 bases match TRBD1. This CDR3 comprises 15 residues. The V segment lost 2 bases and the J segment 3 bases; nucleotides outside the gene matches: 6. Germline-derived CDR1 and CDR2 are SGHVS and FQNEAQ. CDR3 nucleotides: TGTGCCAGCAGCTTATTGAGGGGGCTGGACACTGAAGCTTTCTTT. As protein: CASSLLRGLDTEAFF.

J is TRBJ1-1 and V is TRBV2, with D possibly TRBD1 on 5 matching bases. Per germline, CDR1 SNHLY and CDR2 FYNNEI. The CDR3 runs 13 residues. V lost 7 bases, J lost 1 base, and 10 bases lay in between. The CDR3 bases are TGTGCCAGCAAAGTCGGGGGGAACACTGAAGCTTTCTTT. It codes for CASKVGGNTEAFF. The entire variable domain, with the rest obtained from reference TRBV2 and TRBJ1-1, is as follows: EPEVTQTPSHQVTQMGQEVILRCVPISNHLYFYWYRQILGQKVEFLVSFYNNEISEKSEIFDDQFSVERPDGSNFTLKIRSTKLEDSAMYFCASKVGGNTEAFFGQGTRLTVV.

The sample holds a few counts of this clonotype. The chain joins TRBV12-3 or TRBV12-4 to TRBJ1-5, with D maybe TRBD1 (5 bases). The CDR3 is 14 amino acids. Trimming stripped 0 bases from V and 7 bases from J, with 10 bases between. The CDR3 loop reads CASSLAGGAQPQHF. The CDR3 nucleotides read TGTGCCAGCAGTTTAGCGGGAGGGGCCCAGCCCCAGCATTTT.

The V call is TRBV6-6, the J call TRBJ2-2; maybe TRBD1 (5 bases). The CDR3 consists of 13 residues. Germline V gene sequence: CDR1 MNHNY, CDR2 SVGAGI (reference sequence). Trimming left V 6 bases short and J 6 bases short, with 11 bases between. The CDR3 DNA sequence: TGTGCCAGCAGCGACGAAGGGGCCGGGGAGCTGTTTTTT. Its protein product is CASSDEGAGELFF.

The rearrangement joins TRBV10-3 to TRBJ2-5, with a tentative D call TRBD1 (5 bases). This CDR3 is built from 14 residues. In germline, CDR1 is ENHRY, CDR2 SYGVKD. V lost 3 bases and J 2 bases, leaving 10 bases between the germline ends. DNA of the CDR3: TGTGCCATCAGTGAAGGTGACAGACAAGAGACCCAGTACTTC. Encoded protein: CAISEGDRQETQYF.